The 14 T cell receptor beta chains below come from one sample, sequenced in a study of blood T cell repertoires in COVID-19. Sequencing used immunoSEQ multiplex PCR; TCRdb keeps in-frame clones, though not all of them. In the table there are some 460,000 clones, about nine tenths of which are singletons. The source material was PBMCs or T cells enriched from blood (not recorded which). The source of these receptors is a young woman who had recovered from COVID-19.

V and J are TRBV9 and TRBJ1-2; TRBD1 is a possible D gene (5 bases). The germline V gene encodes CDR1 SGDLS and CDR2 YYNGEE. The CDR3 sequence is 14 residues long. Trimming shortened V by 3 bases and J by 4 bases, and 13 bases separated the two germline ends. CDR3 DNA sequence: TGTGCCAGCAGCGATATGGACACTACCTATGGCTACACCTTC. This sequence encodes CASSDMDTTYGYTF.

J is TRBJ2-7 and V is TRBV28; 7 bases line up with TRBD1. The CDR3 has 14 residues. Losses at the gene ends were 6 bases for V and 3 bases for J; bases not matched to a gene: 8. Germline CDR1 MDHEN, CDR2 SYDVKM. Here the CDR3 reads CASSPTGSNYEQYF. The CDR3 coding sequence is TGTGCCAGCAGCCCGACAGGGTCCAACTACGAGCAGTACTTC.

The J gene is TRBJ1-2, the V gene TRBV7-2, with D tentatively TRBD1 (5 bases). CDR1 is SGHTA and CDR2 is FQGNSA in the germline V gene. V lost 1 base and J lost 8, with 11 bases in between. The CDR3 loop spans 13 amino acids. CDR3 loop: CASSLDGAGGYTF. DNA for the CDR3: TGTGCCAGCAGCTTAGATGGGGCAGGAGGCTACACCTTC.

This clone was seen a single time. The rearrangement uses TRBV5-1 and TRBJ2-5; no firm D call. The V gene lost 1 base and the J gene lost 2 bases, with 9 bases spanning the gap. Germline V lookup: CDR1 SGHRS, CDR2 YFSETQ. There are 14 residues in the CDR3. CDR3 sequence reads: CASSLNTVQETQYF. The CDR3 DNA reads TGCGCCAGCAGCTTGAATACGGTGCAAGAGACCCAGTACTTC. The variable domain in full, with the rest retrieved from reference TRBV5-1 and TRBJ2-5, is KAGVTQTPRYLIKTRGQQVTLSCSPISGHRSVSWYQQTPGQGLQFLFEYFSETQRNKGNFPGRFSGRQFSNSRSEMNVSTLELGDSALYLCASSLNTVQETQYFGPGTRLLVL.

In DNA, the CDR3 is TGTGCCTGGAGTGGGGGAGGGAATGAGCAGTTCTTC. Its translation is CAWSGGGNEQFF. The genes are TRBV30 and TRBJ2-1, with TRBD2 identical over 7 bases. Germline CDR1 and CDR2: GTSNPN and SVGIG (reference sequence). This CDR3 is 12 amino acids long. After removal of 1 base from V and 7 bases from J, the junction contained 1 base not matched to a gene.

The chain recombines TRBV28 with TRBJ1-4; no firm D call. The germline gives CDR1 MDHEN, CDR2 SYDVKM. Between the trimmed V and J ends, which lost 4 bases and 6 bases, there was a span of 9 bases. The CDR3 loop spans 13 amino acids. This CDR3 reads CASSSLQDEKLFF. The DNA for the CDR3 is TGTGCCAGCAGTTCACTCCAGGATGAAAAACTGTTTTTT.

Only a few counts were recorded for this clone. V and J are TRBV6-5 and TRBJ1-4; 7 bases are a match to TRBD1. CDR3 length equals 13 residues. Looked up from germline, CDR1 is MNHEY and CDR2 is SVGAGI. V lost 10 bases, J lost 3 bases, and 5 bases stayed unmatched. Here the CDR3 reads CATNRGSNEKLFF. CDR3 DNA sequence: TGTGCCACCAACAGGGGATCTAATGAAAAACTGTTTTTT.

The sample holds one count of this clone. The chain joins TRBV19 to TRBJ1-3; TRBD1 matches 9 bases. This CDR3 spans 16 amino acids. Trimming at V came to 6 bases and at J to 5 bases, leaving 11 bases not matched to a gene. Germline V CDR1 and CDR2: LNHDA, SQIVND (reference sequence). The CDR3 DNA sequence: TGTGCCAGTAGCCCGGACAGGGGTCATAGCCGAAACACCATATATTTT. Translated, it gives CASSPDRGHSRNTIYF.

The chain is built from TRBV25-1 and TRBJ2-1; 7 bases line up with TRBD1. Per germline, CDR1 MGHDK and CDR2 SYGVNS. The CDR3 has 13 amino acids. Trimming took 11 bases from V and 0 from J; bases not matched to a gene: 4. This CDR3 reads CAVRQGSYNEQFF. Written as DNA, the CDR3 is TGTGCCGTCAGACAGGGCTCCTACAATGAGCAGTTCTTC.

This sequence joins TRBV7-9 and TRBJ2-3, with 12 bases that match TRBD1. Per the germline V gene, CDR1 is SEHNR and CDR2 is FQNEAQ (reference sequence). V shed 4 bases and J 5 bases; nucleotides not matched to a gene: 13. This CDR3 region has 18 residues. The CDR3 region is CASSSTTGDRGPRDTQYF. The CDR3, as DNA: TGTGCCAGCAGCTCGACCACGGGGGACAGGGGGCCGAGAGATACGCAGTATTTT. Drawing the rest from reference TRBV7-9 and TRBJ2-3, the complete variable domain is DTGVSQNPRHKITKRGQNVTFRCDPISEHNRLYWYRQTLGQGPEFLTYFQNEAQLEKSRLLSDRFSAERPKGSFSTLEIQRTEQGDSAMYLCASSSTTGDRGPRDTQYFGPGTRLTVL.

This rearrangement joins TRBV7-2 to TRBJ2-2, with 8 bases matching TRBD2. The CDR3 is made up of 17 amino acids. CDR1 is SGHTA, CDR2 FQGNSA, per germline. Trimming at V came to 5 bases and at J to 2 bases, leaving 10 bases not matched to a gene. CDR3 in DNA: TGTGCCAGCAGCCACCCCCGGGGGGGATTCAACACCGGGGAGCTGTTTTTT. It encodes CASSHPRGGFNTGELFF. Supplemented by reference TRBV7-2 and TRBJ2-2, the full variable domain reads GAGVSQSPSNKVTEKGKDVELRCDPISGHTALYWYRQSLGQGLEFLIYFQGNSAPDKSGLPSDRFSAERTGGSVSTLTIQRTQQEDSAVYLCASSHPRGGFNTGELFFGEGSRLTVL.

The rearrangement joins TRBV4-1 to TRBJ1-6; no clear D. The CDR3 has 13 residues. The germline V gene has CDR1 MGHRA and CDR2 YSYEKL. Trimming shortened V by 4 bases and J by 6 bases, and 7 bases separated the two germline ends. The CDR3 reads CASSLQSNSPLHF. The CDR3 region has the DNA TGCGCCAGCAGCCTACAGAGTAATTCACCCCTCCACTTT.

The CDR3 DNA is TGTGCCAGCAGGAACACAGGGGTCTCCTACGAGCAGTACTTC. Protein: CASRNTGVSYEQYF. This rearrangement joins TRBV27 to TRBJ2-7; 7 nucleotides line up with TRBD1. The junction had 5 bases not matched to a gene; V was cut back by 6 bases and J by 0 bases. The germline V gene encodes CDR1 MNHEY and CDR2 SMNVEV (reference sequence). The CDR3 totals 14 residues.

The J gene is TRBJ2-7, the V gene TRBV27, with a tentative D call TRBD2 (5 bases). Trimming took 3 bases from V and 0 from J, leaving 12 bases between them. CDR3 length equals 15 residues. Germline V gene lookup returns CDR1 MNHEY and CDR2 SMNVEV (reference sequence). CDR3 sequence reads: CASSFKAVASYEQYF. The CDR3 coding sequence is TGTGCCAGCAGTTTTAAAGCGGTTGCCTCCTACGAGCAGTACTTC.